This entry features one T cell receptor beta chain sequence. This clone's antigen is unknown. The input lacks base qualities; no much larger clone sits a single base away. The data derive from a study of radiotherapy plus CTLA-4 blockade in lung cancer (dated by TCRdb to about 2018). About the investigation overall: Among the enrolled patients, approximately 18% had an objective response, and roughly 30% reached disease control. Overall results and qualifications from the work: TCR clones derived from tumors expanded in peripheral blood after treatment with radiotherapy and ipilimumab. Early dynamic changes in blood T cell clones, together with increased serum interferon-beta after radiation, were reported as the strongest predictors of response.

The study tested focal radiation therapy combined with CTLA-4 blockade (ipilimumab) in patients with chemo-refractory metastatic non-small-cell lung cancer. Libraries were made using the immunoSEQ multiplex PCR assay. This is the immuneACCESS table as TCRdb keeps it, with only in-frame sequences that have V and J called. A part of the clones is gone; compared with another copy, unresolved V genes explain less than half, and the rest is unexplained. This sample has 80,000 to 95,000 clones in its table, and less than 90% of those were observed once. The ten biggest clones cover roughly 0.82% of the sample. Here V drops 5 bases and J drops 5 bases, and the junction holds 8 bases not matched to any gene. The CDR3 runs 17 residues from the cysteine to the phenylalanine. The entry retains the CDR3 DNA only, 51 bases that are in frame from base 1. Taken from the germline V gene (reference sequence), the CDR1 and CDR2 loops are LNHDA and SQIVND.

The specimen comprised peripheral blood, sampled from a patient treated with radiotherapy plus ipilimumab. The receptor was derived from a human donor with non-small cell lung cancer who had stable disease on radiotherapy plus ipilimumab. In this chain, TRBV19 is recombined with TRBJ2-2; 13 bases in the middle match TRBD2. The DNA sequence is given as TGTGCCAGTAGTGTGGGACTAGCGGGGAGAGGGACCGGGGAGCTGTTTTTT. Its translation is CASSVGLAGRGTGELFF.